These 19 T cell receptor beta chains originate from one sample sequenced in a study of cytomegalovirus exposure and HLA in healthy donors. The PCR was carried out with 60 Vbeta primers and 13 Jbeta primers. Some clones are missing from TCRdb's copy, which holds only in-frame ones; the method was immunoSEQ multiplex PCR. The data contain some 120,000 clones, under 85% of them singletons. The sequenced material came from PBMCs. All receptors derive from a man between 40 and 49 years old in good health and CMV-seropositive.

The V gene is TRBV2, the J gene TRBJ1-1; tentative D call: TRBD1 (6 bases). Per germline, CDR1 SNHLY and CDR2 FYNNEI. The CDR3 is made up of 14 amino acids. The V end was cut by 7 bases, the J end by 5 bases, with 17 bases between. CDR3 sequence: CASTLTGLITEAFF. The CDR3 DNA reads TGTGCCAGCACCCTGACAGGCTTGATTACTGAAGCTTTCTTT.

CDR3 in amino acids: CASSSFGVRASDTDTQYF. The CDR3, as DNA: TGTGCCAGCAGTTCTTTTGGAGTGCGGGCCAGCGACACAGATACGCAGTATTTT. The chain links TRBV11-2 to TRBJ2-3, with D perhaps TRBD2 (5 bases). The germline CDR1 and CDR2 sequences are SGHAT and FQNNGV. Trimming removed 6 bases from V and 2 bases from J, with 24 bases in between. This CDR3 has 18 amino acids.

This chain links TRBV28 with TRBJ2-3; 8 bases line up with TRBD2. V gave up 5 bases and J gave up 0 bases; unmatched junction bases: 4. Germline V CDR1 and CDR2: MDHEN, SYDVKM. The CDR3 consists of 15 residues. The CDR3 is CASSTIAGSTDTQYF. DNA of the CDR3: TGTGCCAGCAGTACCATAGCGGGGAGCACAGATACGCAGTATTTT.

The rearrangement uses TRBV30 and TRBJ1-2, with 9 bases fitting TRBD1. The CDR3 totals 14 residues. Germline lookup yields CDR1 GTSNPN and CDR2 SVGIG (reference sequence). V lost 0 bases, J lost 6 bases, and 5 bases stayed unmatched. This chain's CDR3 is CAWSVGGQGNGYTF. DNA for the CDR3: TGTGCCTGGAGTGTAGGGGGACAGGGTAATGGCTACACCTTC.

The chain couples TRBV7-3 to TRBJ2-7; D is uncertain. Trimming shortened V by 3 bases and J by 6 bases, and 12 bases separated the two germline ends. CDR3 length equals 13 residues. Germline V gene sequence: CDR1 SGHTA, CDR2 FQGTGA. This CDR3 is CASSFNIRSEQYF. CDR3 DNA: TGTGCCAGCAGCTTCAACATTAGGAGCGAGCAGTACTTC.

The genes are TRBV6-5 and TRBJ1-2, with D perhaps matching TRBD1 (5 bases). This CDR3 has 15 amino acids. V was trimmed by 0 bases and J by 8 bases, leaving 16 bases between them. In germline, CDR1 is MNHEY, CDR2 SVGAGI. The CDR3 protein is CASSYSRDGGTGYTF. The CDR3 DNA follows: TGTGCCAGCAGTTACTCGAGAGACGGGGGAACCGGCTACACCTTC.

This clone was seen ten or more times. The rearrangement links TRBV7-8 to TRBJ2-1, with a tentative D call TRBD2 (6 bases). CDR3 length: 13 residues. The V gene's germline CDR1 is SGHVS and CDR2 FQNEAQ. V lost 1 base to trimming and J lost 6 bases, with 7 bases between them. The CDR3 region is CASSLGGLNEQFF. The CDR3 DNA sequence: TGTGCCAGCAGCTTAGGGGGACTCAATGAGCAGTTCTTC. Together with reference TRBV7-8 and TRBJ2-1, the CDR3 gives the full variable domain: GAGVSQSPRYKVAKRGQDVALRCDPISGHVSLFWYQQALGQGPEFLTYFQNEAQLDKSGLPSDRFFAERPEGSVSTLKIQRTQQEDSAVYLCASSLGGLNEQFFGPGTRLTVL.

The rearrangement uses TRBV19 and TRBJ1-6; D is perhaps TRBD1 (6 bases). The germline CDR1 and CDR2 sequences are LNHDA and SQIVND (reference sequence). The germline V and J ends were trimmed by 6 bases and 3 bases, with 15 bases remaining between them. This CDR3 comprises 16 residues. The CDR3 reads CASRTYRDNYNSPLHF. DNA of the CDR3: TGTGCCAGTAGGACATACCGGGACAACTATAATTCACCCCTCCACTTT.

Only a few counts were recorded for this clone. The chain links TRBV10-3 to TRBJ2-3, with D perhaps matching TRBD1 (6 bases). CDR1 ENHRY and CDR2 SYGVKD come from the germline V gene. Trimming removed 0 bases at V and 2 bases at J, with 15 bases between. The CDR3 has 17 residues. The CDR3 here is CAISESTGGQTTDTQYF. As DNA, the CDR3 is TGTGCCATCAGTGAGTCGACAGGAGGACAAACCACAGATACGCAGTATTTT.

This clone was found once. V is TRBV28 and J is TRBJ1-6; TRBD1 matches 7 bases. CDR3 length equals 15 residues. With 3 bases clipped from V and 7 bases from J, the junction kept 6 bases outside the gene matches. Germline CDR1 MDHEN, CDR2 SYDVKM. This CDR3 reads CASSLSGTANSPLHF. The CDR3 bases are TGTGCCAGCAGTTTGTCGGGGACAGCCAATTCACCCCTCCACTTT.

The rearrangement uses TRBV7-3 and TRBJ2-2; D might be TRBD2 (6 bases). Germline V gene data show CDR1 as SGHTA and CDR2 as FQGTGA. The ends were cut back, 5 bases at V and 4 bases at J, with 17 bases in the middle. This CDR3 region has 16 residues. CDR3 residues: CASSPSRGGSTGELFF. CDR3 in DNA: TGTGCCAGCAGCCCCTCGCGGGGAGGAAGCACCGGGGAGCTGTTTTTT.

This clone was picked up a small number of times. The chain employs TRBV5-4 and TRBJ2-5; 10 nucleotides line up with TRBD1. Looked up from germline, CDR1 is SGHNT and CDR2 is YYREEE (reference sequence). V lost 4 bases, J lost 0 bases, and 9 bases stayed unmatched. The CDR3 consists of 17 residues. CDR3 region: CASSPGQGGSYQETQYF. The CDR3 bases are TGTGCCAGCAGCCCAGGACAGGGGGGATCGTACCAAGAGACCCAGTACTTC.

The gene calls are TRBV7-9 and TRBJ1-1; TRBD1 might be the D (6 bases). CDR3 length equals 13 residues. Trimming took 7 bases from V and 4 from J, leaving 13 bases between them. Germline V CDR1 and CDR2: SEHNR, FQNEAQ (reference sequence). CDR3 amino acids: CASNPRGGTEAFF. For the CDR3, the DNA is TGTGCCAGCAACCCGAGAGGGGGCACTGAAGCTTTCTTT.

This chain uses TRBV4-1 with TRBJ2-1; the D is unclear. Trimming removed 0 bases at V and 3 bases at J, with 9 bases between. The CDR3 has 15 residues. Germline lookup yields CDR1 MGHRA and CDR2 YSYEKL. The CDR3 sequence: CASSQDGDNYNEQFF. Written as DNA, the CDR3 is TGCGCCAGCAGCCAAGATGGCGACAACTACAATGAGCAGTTCTTC.

The rearrangement joins TRBV11-2 to TRBJ1-6, with 8 bases that match TRBD1. Unmatched junction bases numbered 11, after V lost 8 bases and J lost 5 bases. Germline values: CDR1 SGHAT, CDR2 FQNNGV. The CDR3 loop spans 16 amino acids. The CDR3 region is CASESRQGNNNSPLHF. The CDR3 bases are TGTGCCAGCGAAAGTAGACAGGGGAACAATAATTCACCCCTCCACTTT.

CDR3 bases: TGTGCCACCAGCACTGCCGGGACTACTGGATCCACAGATACGCAGTATTTT. Its protein is CATSTAGTTGSTDTQYF. The rearrangement uses TRBV15 and TRBJ2-3; 7 bases are a match to TRBD2. CDR1 LNHNV and CDR2 YYDKDF come from the germline V gene (reference sequence). Trimming at V came to 4 bases and at J to 2 bases, leaving 12 bases not matched to a gene. The CDR3 runs 17 residues.

The rearrangement uses TRBV30 and TRBJ1-3; D is unclear. V was trimmed by 0 bases and J by 8 bases, leaving 11 bases between them. CDR1 and CDR2 from the germline V gene are GTSNPN and SVGIG (reference sequence). The CDR3 contains 13 residues. The DNA for the CDR3 is TGTGCCTGGAGTGTATCCCGGGAGGACACCATATATTTT. Protein: CAWSVSREDTIYF.

This clone was observed a handful of times. This chain joins TRBV6-4 and TRBJ2-2; TRBD1 might be the D (6 bases). V was clipped by 6 bases and J by 4 bases, with 21 bases between them. This CDR3 has 17 amino acids. Germline V gives CDR1 MRHNA, CDR2 SNTAGT. The CDR3 DNA follows: TGTGCCAGCAGGGAGGTTTTGTGGGGGCTGGGCACCGGGGAGCTGTTTTTT. As protein: CASREVLWGLGTGELFF.

This clone has only one observation. The chain joins TRBV28 to TRBJ1-1, with no clear D. This CDR3 has 12 residues. V lost 5 bases to trimming and J lost 8 bases, with 12 bases between them. CDR1 MDHEN and CDR2 SYDVKM come from the germline V gene. In DNA form, the CDR3 reads TGTGCCAGCAGTCCTGACGGAGTAGAAGCTTTCTTT. Protein: CASSPDGVEAFF.